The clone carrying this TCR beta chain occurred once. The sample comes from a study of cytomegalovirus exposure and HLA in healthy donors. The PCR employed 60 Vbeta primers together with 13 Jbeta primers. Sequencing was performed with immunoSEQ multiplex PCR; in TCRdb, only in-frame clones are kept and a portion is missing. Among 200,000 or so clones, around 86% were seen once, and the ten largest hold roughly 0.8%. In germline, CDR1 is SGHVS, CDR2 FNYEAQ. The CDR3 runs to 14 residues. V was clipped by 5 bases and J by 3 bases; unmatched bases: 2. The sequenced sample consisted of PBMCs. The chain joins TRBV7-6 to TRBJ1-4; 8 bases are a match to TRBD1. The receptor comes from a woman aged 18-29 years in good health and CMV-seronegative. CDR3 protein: CASSRTGPNEKLFF. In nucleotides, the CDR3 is TGTGCCAGCAGCCGGACAGGGCCTAATGAAAAACTGTTTTTT.